Following are 3 T cell receptor beta chains from one sample sequenced in a study of cytomegalovirus exposure and HLA in healthy donors. The table came from immunoSEQ multiplex PCR; TCRdb's copy has only in-frame clones and leaves some out. The sample lists 100,000 to 150,000 clones, about 96% occurring once. The sequenced sample was PBMCs. The origin of the receptors is a man younger than 35 in good health and CMV-seronegative.

J is TRBJ2-4 and V is TRBV4-2, with D unresolved. Germline CDR1 reads LGHNA; CDR2 reads YNFKEQ. V lost 1 base and J lost 0, with 4 bases in between. This CDR3 has 14 residues. Here the CDR3 reads CASSQAGAKNIQYF. DNA for the CDR3: TGTGCCAGCAGCCAAGCGGGAGCCAAAAACATTCAGTACTTC.

V usage is TRBV9 and J usage is TRBJ2-1, with 7 nucleotides matching TRBD2. The germline V gene encodes CDR1 SGDLS and CDR2 YYNGEE. The V segment lost 4 bases and the J segment 1 base; nucleotides outside the gene matches: 5. CDR3 size: 15 residues. This CDR3 is CASSLSGNSYNEQFF. DNA of the CDR3: TGTGCCAGCAGCTTGAGCGGGAATTCCTACAATGAGCAGTTCTTC.

The V gene is TRBV7-8, the J gene TRBJ1-1; D not certain. Deletions cut 2 bases from V and 0 bases from J, with 16 bases between. The CDR3 is 17 residues long. Looked up from germline, CDR1 is SGHVS and CDR2 is FQNEAQ. The CDR3 spells CASSLYFIGPLNTEAFF. CDR3 in DNA: TGTGCCAGCAGCTTATACTTTATCGGTCCTTTGAACACTGAAGCTTTCTTT.